This T cell receptor (beta chain) was captured by sequencing in a study of T cells in Graves' hyperthyroidism and ophthalmopathy. Study results and limitations: Ophthalmopathy was separated from stable hyperthyroidism by a 13 V-J model.

Using RNA transcripts as the source, TCR beta CDR3 regions were amplified. First-round RT-PCR of the TCR CDR3 relied on the HTBI primer set. TCRdb processed the multiplex PCR reads anew with MiXCR; each CDR3 protein has one entry. The sample shows 600,000 or so distinct CDR3 sequences, 12% to 15% of them seen only once. Trimming took off 1 base at V and 9 bases at J, with 13 bases between the two ends. From germline, CDR1 is SGHAT and CDR2 FQNNGV. This CDR3 is 14 amino acids long. This clonotype was observed many times. Its antigen remains unidentified. This TCR was sampled from a woman aged 18-35 years with Graves' ophthalmopathy. Sequencing was carried out using blood. This chain connects TRBV11-2 to TRBJ2-1; the D is unclear. The CDR3 nucleotides are TGTGCCAGCAGCTTAGCAGAGGTAACGGCTGAGCAGTTCTTC. This translates into CASSLAEVTAEQFF.